Each of the 23 T cell receptor beta chains below was sequenced from the same sample in a study of blood T cell repertoires in COVID-19. Sequenced by immunoSEQ multiplex PCR; TCRdb stores in-frame clones only, minus some. The sample shows 70,000 or so clones, 79% of them seen only once. The sequenced sample consisted of peripheral blood. These receptors were taken from a man in his 60s with acute or convalescent COVID-19.

J is TRBJ2-7 and V is TRBV5-1; 10 nucleotides line up with TRBD1. This CDR3 comprises 14 residues. Germline V gene lookup returns CDR1 SGHRS and CDR2 YFSETQ. Trimming removed 3 bases from V and 5 bases from J; junction bases left unmatched: 5. In DNA form, the CDR3 reads TGCGCCAGCAGCTCGGACAGGGGGTTCGACGAGCAGTACTTC. Its protein is CASSSDRGFDEQYF.

The chain employs TRBV30 and TRBJ1-3; D may be TRBD1 (6 bases). Germline-derived CDR1 and CDR2 are GTSNPN and SVGIG (reference sequence). The CDR3 is made up of 14 amino acids. The V end lost 0 bases, the J end lost 2 bases, and 8 bases lay between the germline ends. This chain's CDR3 is CAWSVGAAGNTIYF. CDR3 in DNA: TGTGCCTGGAGTGTGGGGGCCGCTGGAAACACCATATATTTT.

The chain couples TRBV6-4 to TRBJ2-5; possible D gene TRBD2, 5 bases. Germline V lookup: CDR1 MRHNA, CDR2 SNTAGT. The CDR3 length is 14 residues. With 7 bases removed from V and 5 bases from J, the gap between germline ends came to 17 bases. CDR3 DNA sequence: TGTGCCAGCACGACCTCTTCTAGCACGGAGACCCAGTACTTC. Protein sequence: CASTTSSSTETQYF.

The rearrangement joins TRBV7-2 to TRBJ2-6, with D possibly TRBD2 on 7 matching bases. The CDR3 extends over 15 amino acids. Germline V gives CDR1 SGHTA, CDR2 FQGNSA. V was cut by 5 bases and J by 2 bases, with 10 bases left in between. CDR3 in DNA: TGTGCCAGCAGCAACGGGGGGCCTGGGGCCAACGTCCTGACTTTC. Its protein is CASSNGGPGANVLTF.

The chain recombines TRBV2 with TRBJ1-1; D unresolved. V was pared by 4 bases and J by 5 bases, with 14 bases between. Germline V lookup: CDR1 SNHLY, CDR2 FYNNEI. The CDR3 length is 14 residues. DNA of the CDR3: TGTGCCAGCAGTGGGGCATCACGTAGTACTGAAGCTTTCTTT. Translated, it gives CASSGASRSTEAFF.

Worth noting for this clone: Germline and junction disagree at one end, which may indicate a read error. V gene TRBV27 combines with J gene TRBJ1-1; D may be TRBD1 (5 bases). The CDR3 loop spans 15 amino acids. Germline V CDR1 and CDR2: MNHEY, SMNVEV (reference sequence). Here the CDR3 reads CAGSFWQGKNTEAFF. The CDR3 DNA is TGTGCCGGCAGTTTTTGGCAGGGAAAGAACACTGAAGCTTTCTTT.

The rearrangement uses TRBV5-8 and TRBJ1-1, with D tentatively TRBD1 (6 bases). V was trimmed by 2 bases and J by 11 bases, leaving 16 bases between them. The length of the CDR3 is 13 residues. From germline, CDR1 is SGHTS and CDR2 YDEGEE. The CDR3 region is CASSLQGNLVAFF. The CDR3 DNA reads TGTGCCAGCAGCTTACAGGGTAACCTAGTTGCTTTCTTT. The full variable domain, completed using reference TRBV5-8 and TRBJ1-1, is EAGVTQSPTHLIKTRGQQATLRCSPISGHTSVYWYQQALGLGLQFLLWYDEGEERNRGNFPPRFSGRQFPNYSSELNVNALELEDSALYLCASSLQGNLVAFFGQGTRLTVV.

The chain links TRBV3-1 (or the pseudogene TRBV3-2) to TRBJ2-7; the D is unclear. V was trimmed by 1 base and J by 3 bases, leaving 4 bases between them. Per germline, CDR1 LGHDT and CDR2 YNNKEL (reference sequence). The length of the CDR3 is 12 residues. The CDR3 here is CASSQVRYEQYF. The CDR3 DNA reads as TGTGCCAGCAGCCAAGTTCGCTACGAGCAGTACTTC.

The chain carries TRBV2 and TRBJ1-6; D not resolved. The CDR3 covers 13 residues. Trimming pared 2 bases from V and 9 bases from J, leaving 8 bases between. Per the germline V gene, CDR1 is SNHLY and CDR2 is FYNNEI. CDR3 sequence (DNA): TGTGCCAGCAGTGAACGATGGCTTTCACCCCTCCACTTT. Amino acids: CASSERWLSPLHF.

The chain couples TRBV7-3 to TRBJ2-3; no definite D call. The V gene's germline CDR1 is SGHTA and CDR2 FQGTGA. V lost 0 bases, J lost 5 bases, and 6 bases lay in between. The CDR3 runs 13 residues. CDR3 nucleotide sequence: TGTGCCAGCAGCTTAACCTTAATAGATACGCAGTATTTT. This translates into CASSLTLIDTQYF.

The chain uses TRBV4-1 and TRBJ1-5; tentatively, D is TRBD1 (5 bases). Germline V gene data show CDR1 as MGHRA and CDR2 as YSYEKL. The CDR3 spans 16 residues. V gave up 0 bases and J gave up 8 bases, with 17 bases separating them. The CDR3 protein is CASSQDPWGDLKPQHF. As DNA, the CDR3 is TGCGCCAGCAGCCAAGATCCTTGGGGGGACTTAAAGCCCCAGCATTTT.

V usage is TRBV19 and J usage is TRBJ1-3, with a possible D match to TRBD1 (6 bases). The CDR3 spans 16 residues. The germline CDR1 and CDR2 sequences are LNHDA and SQIVND (reference sequence). Trimming pared 4 bases from V and 2 bases from J, leaving 15 bases between. This CDR3 is CASSSYLTGPGNTIYF. DNA of the CDR3: TGTGCCAGTAGTAGTTACTTGACAGGACCTGGAAACACCATATATTTT.

The chain joins TRBV6-1 to TRBJ1-4; 7 bases map to TRBD1. Germline loops: CDR1 MNHNS, CDR2 SASEGT. CDR3 length equals 16 residues. Trimming at V came to 2 bases and at J to 0 bases, leaving 3 bases not matched to a gene. This chain's CDR3 is CASSEMGQSTNEKLFF. DNA for the CDR3: TGTGCCAGCAGTGAAATGGGACAGTCAACTAATGAAAAACTGTTTTTT.

This chain links TRBV4-1 with TRBJ1-4, with 9 bases matching TRBD1. J was trimmed by 2 bases and V by 4 bases; bases with no gene match: 5. Per the germline V gene, CDR1 is MGHRA and CDR2 is YSYEKL. The CDR3 consists of 16 residues. The CDR3 protein is CASSPGTGNTNEKLFF. CDR3 coding DNA: TGCGCCAGCAGCCCTGGGACAGGGAATACTAATGAAAAACTGTTTTTT.

The chain is built from TRBV18 and TRBJ1-4; 7 nucleotides line up with TRBD1. With V trimmed by 1 base and J by 6 bases, 5 bases remained unmatched. This CDR3 is 15 amino acids long. CDR1 is KGHSH, CDR2 LQKENI, per germline. This CDR3 is CASSPLSGGDEKLFF. The CDR3 region has the DNA TGTGCCAGCTCACCACTTTCAGGGGGAGATGAAAAACTGTTTTTT.

Only one count was recorded for this clone. This sequence joins TRBV15 and TRBJ1-1; D call uncertain. V lost 8 bases to trimming and J lost 5 bases, with 15 bases between them. Germline V CDR1 and CDR2: LNHNV, YYDKDF (reference sequence). This CDR3 region has 13 residues. For the CDR3, the DNA is TGTGCCACCTGGAACCCGGGTGGGACTGAAGCTTTCTTT. It specifies CATWNPGGTEAFF.

The genes are TRBV27 and TRBJ1-6; D perhaps matches TRBD1 (6 bases). Trimming shortened V by 5 bases and J by 10 bases, and 12 bases separated the two germline ends. CDR1 is MNHEY and CDR2 is SMNVEV in the germline V gene (reference sequence). This CDR3 contains 13 residues. CDR3 DNA sequence: TGTGCCAGCAGTACAGGGTTAAGGTCACCCCTCCACTTT. As protein: CASSTGLRSPLHF.

The genes are TRBV5-6 and TRBJ2-1; TRBD2 matches 10 bases. CDR3 length equals 16 residues. CDR1 and CDR2 from the germline V gene are SGHDT and YYEEEE. The J segment lost 4 bases and the V segment lost 3 bases, leaving 7 bases of the junction unmatched. The CDR3 sequence: CASSSNPGLAYNEQFF. The DNA for the CDR3 is TGTGCCAGCAGCTCTAACCCGGGACTAGCGTACAATGAGCAGTTCTTC.

This clone was seen only once. The V call is TRBV11-2, the J call TRBJ2-1; no clear D. Trimming took off 2 bases at V and 4 bases at J, with 15 bases between the two ends. The CDR3 extends over 16 amino acids. Germline CDR1 reads SGHAT; CDR2 reads FQNNGV. DNA of the CDR3: TGTGCCAGCAGCTTAATCACGGGTCTAGGATACAATGAGCAGTTCTTC. Amino acids: CASSLITGLGYNEQFF.

The CDR3 sequence is CASTARRGTEAFF. CDR3 DNA sequence: TGTGCCAGCACTGCTCGGAGAGGCACTGAAGCTTTCTTT. V is TRBV27 and J is TRBJ1-1, with D uncertain. CDR3 length: 13 amino acids. Deletions cut 7 bases from V and 4 bases from J, with 13 bases between. From germline, CDR1 is MNHEY and CDR2 SMNVEV (reference sequence).

The chain joins TRBV6-2 or TRBV6-3 to TRBJ2-1; D might be TRBD2 (6 bases). Trimming removed 5 bases at V and 4 bases at J, with 12 bases between. The CDR3 consists of 14 residues. Germline values: CDR1 MNHEY, CDR2 SVGEGT. The CDR3: CASSTGLTYNEQFF. The DNA of the CDR3 is TGTGCCAGCAGTACCGGACTAACGTACAATGAGCAGTTCTTC.

The chain recombines TRBV27 with TRBJ1-1; possible D gene TRBD1, 5 bases. Germline loops: CDR1 MNHEY, CDR2 SMNVEV (reference sequence). V lost 1 base and J 0 bases, leaving 9 bases between the germline ends. The CDR3 runs to 15 residues. The CDR3 DNA reads TGTGCCAGCAGTTTATTTGGGGGGATGAACACTGAAGCTTTCTTT. As protein: CASSLFGGMNTEAFF.

The chain is built from TRBV6-5 and TRBJ2-7, with 9 bases matching TRBD2. The CDR3 covers 14 residues. Germline CDR1 and CDR2: MNHEY and SVGAGI. With V trimmed by 7 bases and J by 6 bases, 10 bases remained unmatched. The CDR3 loop is CASTQRGALLEQYF. The CDR3 coding sequence is TGTGCCAGCACTCAGCGGGGGGCCCTGCTCGAGCAGTACTTC.